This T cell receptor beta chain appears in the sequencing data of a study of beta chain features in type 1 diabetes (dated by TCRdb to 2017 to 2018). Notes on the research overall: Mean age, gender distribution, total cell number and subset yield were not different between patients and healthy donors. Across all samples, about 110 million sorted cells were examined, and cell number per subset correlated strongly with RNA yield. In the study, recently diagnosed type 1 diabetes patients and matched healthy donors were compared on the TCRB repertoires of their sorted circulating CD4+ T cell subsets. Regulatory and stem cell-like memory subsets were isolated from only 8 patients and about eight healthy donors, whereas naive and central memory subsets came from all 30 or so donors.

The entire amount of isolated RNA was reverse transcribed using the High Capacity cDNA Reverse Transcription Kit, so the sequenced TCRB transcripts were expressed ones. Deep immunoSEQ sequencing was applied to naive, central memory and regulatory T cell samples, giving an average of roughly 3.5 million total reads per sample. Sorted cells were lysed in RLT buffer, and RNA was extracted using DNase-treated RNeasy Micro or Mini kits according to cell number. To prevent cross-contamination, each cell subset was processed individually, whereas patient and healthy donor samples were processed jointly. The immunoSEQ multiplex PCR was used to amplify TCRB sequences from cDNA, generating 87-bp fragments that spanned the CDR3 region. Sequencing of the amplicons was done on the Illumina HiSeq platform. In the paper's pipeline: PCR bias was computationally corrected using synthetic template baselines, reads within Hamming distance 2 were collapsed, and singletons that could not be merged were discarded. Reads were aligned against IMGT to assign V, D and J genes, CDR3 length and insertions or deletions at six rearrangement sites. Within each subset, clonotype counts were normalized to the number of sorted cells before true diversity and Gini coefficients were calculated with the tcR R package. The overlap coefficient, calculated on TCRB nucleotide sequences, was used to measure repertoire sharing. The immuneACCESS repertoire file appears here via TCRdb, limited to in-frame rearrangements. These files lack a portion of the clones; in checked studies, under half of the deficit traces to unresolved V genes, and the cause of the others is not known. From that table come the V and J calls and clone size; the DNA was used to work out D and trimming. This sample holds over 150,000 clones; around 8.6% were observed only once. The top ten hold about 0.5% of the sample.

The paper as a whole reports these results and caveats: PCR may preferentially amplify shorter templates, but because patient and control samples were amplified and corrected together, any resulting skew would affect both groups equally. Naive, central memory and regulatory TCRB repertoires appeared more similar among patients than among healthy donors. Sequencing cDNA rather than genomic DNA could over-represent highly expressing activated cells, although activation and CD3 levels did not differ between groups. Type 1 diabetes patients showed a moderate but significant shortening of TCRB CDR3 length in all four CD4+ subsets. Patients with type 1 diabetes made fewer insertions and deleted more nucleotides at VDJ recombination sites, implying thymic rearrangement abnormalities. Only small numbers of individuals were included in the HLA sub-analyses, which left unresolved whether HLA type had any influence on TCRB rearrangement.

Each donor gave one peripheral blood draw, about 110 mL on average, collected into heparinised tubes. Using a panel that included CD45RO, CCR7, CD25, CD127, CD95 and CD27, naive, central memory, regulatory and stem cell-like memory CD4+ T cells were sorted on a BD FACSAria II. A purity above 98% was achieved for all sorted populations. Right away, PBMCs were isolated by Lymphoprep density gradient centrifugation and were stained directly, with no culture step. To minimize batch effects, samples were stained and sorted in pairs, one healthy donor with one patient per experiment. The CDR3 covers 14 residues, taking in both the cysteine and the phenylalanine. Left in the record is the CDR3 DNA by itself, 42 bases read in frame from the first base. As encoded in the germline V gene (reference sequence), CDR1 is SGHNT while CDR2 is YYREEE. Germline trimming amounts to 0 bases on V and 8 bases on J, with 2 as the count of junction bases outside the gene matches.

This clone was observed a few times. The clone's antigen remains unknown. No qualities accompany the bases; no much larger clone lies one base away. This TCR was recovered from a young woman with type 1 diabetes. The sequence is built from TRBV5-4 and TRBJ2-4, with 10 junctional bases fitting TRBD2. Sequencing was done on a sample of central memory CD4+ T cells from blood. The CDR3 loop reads CASSLASGSDIQYF. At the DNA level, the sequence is TGTGCCAGCAGCTTGGCTAGCGGGAGTGACATTCAGTACTTC.